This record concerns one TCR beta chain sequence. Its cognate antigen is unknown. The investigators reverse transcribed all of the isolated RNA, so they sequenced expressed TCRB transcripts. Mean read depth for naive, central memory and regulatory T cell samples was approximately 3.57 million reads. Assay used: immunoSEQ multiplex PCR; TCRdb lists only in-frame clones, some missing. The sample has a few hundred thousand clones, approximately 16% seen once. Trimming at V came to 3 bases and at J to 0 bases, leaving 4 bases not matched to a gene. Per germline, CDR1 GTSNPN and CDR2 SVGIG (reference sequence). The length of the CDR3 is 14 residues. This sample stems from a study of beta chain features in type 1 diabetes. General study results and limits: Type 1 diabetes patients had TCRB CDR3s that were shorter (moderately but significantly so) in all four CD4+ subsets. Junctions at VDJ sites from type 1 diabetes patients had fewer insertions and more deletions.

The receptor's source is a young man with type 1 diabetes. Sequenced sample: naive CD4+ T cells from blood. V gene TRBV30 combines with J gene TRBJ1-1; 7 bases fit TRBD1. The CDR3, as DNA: TGTGCCTGGAGGAGGGGGCCCTTGAACACTGAAGCTTTCTTT. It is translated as CAWRRGPLNTEAFF.